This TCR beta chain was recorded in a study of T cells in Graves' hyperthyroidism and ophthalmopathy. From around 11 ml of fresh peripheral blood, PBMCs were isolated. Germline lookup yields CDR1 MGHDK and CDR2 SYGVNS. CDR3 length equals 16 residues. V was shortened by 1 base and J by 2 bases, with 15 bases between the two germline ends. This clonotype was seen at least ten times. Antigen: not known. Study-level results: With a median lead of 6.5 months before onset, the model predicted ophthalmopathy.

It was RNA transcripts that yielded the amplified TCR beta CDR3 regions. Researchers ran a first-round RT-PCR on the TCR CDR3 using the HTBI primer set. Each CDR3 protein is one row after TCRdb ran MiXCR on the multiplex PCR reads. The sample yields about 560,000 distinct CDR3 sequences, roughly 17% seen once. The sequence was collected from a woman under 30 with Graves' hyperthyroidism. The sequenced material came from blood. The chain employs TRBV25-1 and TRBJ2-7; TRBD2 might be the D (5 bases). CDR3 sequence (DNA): TGTGCCAGCAGTGAATTGGGCCAGACTAACGCCTACGAGCAGTACTTC. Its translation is CASSELGQTNAYEQYF.